This TCR beta chain derives from a study of blood T cells in healthy people across ages. The trim removed 6 bases at V and 1 base at J, leaving 0 bases unmatched. Germline V gives CDR1 MNHEY, CDR2 SVGAGI. The length of the CDR3 is 12 residues. This clonotype was recorded a few times. Then a second PCR, running roughly 7 to 11 cycles, was carried out with a sample-barcoded 5' primer and a J-beta primer mix. The yield of each sample was at least 2.5 million CDR3-containing paired-end reads. TCRdb re-called the 5' RACE reads through MiXCR, storing one row per CDR3 protein. This sample has about 780,000 distinct CDR3 sequences, with 20% to 30% found just once. These data also featured in a second study, about T cells of mothers and their children. This second report adds: The cDNA synthesis received all extracted RNA, at around 1.6 ug per 15 ul. For each mother, over 8 million TCR beta CDR3 reads were obtained, and for each child, some 3.1 million. It was observed that no persistent microchimeric T cell clones could be detected.

This receptor was taken from a boy younger than 18 in good health. The chain couples TRBV6-5 to TRBJ2-7; TRBD1 agrees at 7 bases. Specimen: blood. This CDR3 reads CASRDRSYEQYF. The CDR3 bases are TGTGCCAGCAGGGACAGGTCCTACGAGCAGTACTTC.